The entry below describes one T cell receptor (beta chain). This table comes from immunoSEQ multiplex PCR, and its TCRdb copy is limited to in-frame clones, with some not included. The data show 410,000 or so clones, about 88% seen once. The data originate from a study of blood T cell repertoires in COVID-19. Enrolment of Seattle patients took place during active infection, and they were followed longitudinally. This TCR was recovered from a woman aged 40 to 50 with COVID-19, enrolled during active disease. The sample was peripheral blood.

Here the CDR3 DNA reads TGCGCCAGCAGTTTGTTGGCTAAGCGCAATGAGCAGTTCTTC. Protein sequence: CASSLLAKRNEQFF. J is TRBJ2-1 and V is TRBV5-1, with D hard to call. The CDR3 runs 14 residues. Per the germline V gene, CDR1 is SGHRS and CDR2 is YFSETQ. V lost 5 bases and J 6 bases, leaving 15 bases between the germline ends.